Sequencing of this T cell receptor beta chain was carried out in a study of T cell responses to AZD1222 COVID-19 vaccine. About the research overall: Second-dose intervals of approximately 4 or approximately 12 weeks were pooled.

Repertoires were generated with immunoSEQ multiplex PCR, while TCRdb's copy carries only in-frame clones and drops some. The sample shows approximately 150,000 clones, around 93% of them seen only once. Study outcomes and limitations: There were vaccine-associated CD4 TCRs across spike, dominant at 160-218 and 743-854.

This CDR3 is 15 amino acids long. The J segment lost 6 bases and the V segment lost 7 bases, leaving 8 bases of the junction unmatched. Germline V gene data show CDR1 as KGHDR and CDR2 as SFDVKD. A few counts support this clone. Its matching antigen is unknown. This material consisted of peripheral blood, taken on day 0 of AZD1222 vaccination. V is TRBV24-1 and J is TRBJ2-2, with 9 bases that match TRBD1. The sequence was collected from an adult in good health. CDR3 amino acids: CATSTGGAGAGELFF. CDR3 nucleotides: TGTGCCACCAGCACAGGGGGCGCAGGCGCCGGGGAGCTGTTTTTT.